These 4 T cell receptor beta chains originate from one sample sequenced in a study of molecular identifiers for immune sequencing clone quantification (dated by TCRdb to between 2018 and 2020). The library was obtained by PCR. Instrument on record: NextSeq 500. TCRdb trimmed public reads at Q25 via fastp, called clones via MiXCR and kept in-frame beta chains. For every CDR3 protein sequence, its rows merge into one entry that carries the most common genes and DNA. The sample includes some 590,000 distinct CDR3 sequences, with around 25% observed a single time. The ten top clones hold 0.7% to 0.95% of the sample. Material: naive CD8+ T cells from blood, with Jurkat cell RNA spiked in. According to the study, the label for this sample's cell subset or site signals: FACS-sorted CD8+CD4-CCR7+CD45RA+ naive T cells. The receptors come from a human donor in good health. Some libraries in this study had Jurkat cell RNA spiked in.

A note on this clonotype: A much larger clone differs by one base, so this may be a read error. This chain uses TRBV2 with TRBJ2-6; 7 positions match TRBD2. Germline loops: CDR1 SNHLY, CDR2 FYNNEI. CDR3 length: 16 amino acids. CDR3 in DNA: TGTACCAGCATCGAGGGACTACTCTCTGGGGCCAACGTCCTGACTTTC. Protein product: CTSIEGLLSGANVLTF.

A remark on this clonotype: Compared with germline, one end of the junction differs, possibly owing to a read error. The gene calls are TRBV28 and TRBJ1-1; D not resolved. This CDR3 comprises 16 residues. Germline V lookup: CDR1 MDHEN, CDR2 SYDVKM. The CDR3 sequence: CASSLESEWADTEALF. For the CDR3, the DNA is TGTGCCAGCAGTTTGGAATCGGAGTGGGCCGACACTGAAGCTCTCTTT. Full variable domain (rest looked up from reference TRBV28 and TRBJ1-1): DVKVTQSSRYLVKRTGEKVFLECVQDMDHENMFWYRQDPGLGLRLIYFSYDVKMKEKGDIPEGYSVSREKKERFSLILESASTNQTSMYLCASSLESEWADTEALFGQGTRLTVV.

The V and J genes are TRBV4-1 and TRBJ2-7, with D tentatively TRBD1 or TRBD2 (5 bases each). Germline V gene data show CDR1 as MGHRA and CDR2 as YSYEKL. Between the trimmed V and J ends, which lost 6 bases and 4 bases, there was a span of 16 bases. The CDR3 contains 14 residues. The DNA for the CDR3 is TGCGCCAGCAGACCCAATTGGGGGTCTTACGAGCAGTACTTC. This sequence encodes CASRPNWGSYEQYF.

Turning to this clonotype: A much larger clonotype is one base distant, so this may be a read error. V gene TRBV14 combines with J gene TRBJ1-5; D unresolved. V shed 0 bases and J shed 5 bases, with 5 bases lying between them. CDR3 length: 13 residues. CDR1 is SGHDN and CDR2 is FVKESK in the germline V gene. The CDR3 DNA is TGTGCCAGCAGCCAAGACTGGGATCAGCCCCAGCATTTT. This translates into CASSQDWDQPQHF.